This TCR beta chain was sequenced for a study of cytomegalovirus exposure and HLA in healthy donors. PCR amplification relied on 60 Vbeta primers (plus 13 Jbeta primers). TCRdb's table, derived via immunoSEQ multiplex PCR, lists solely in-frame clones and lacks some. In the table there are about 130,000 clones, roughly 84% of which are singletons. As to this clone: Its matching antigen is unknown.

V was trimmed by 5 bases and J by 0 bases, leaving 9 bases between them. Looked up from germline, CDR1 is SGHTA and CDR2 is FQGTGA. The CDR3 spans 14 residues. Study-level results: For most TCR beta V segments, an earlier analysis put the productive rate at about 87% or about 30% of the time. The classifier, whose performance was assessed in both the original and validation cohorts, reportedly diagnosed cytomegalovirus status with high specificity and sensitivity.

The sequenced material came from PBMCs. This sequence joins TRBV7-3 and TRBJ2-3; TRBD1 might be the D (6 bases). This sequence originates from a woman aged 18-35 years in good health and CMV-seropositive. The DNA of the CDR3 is TGTGCCAGCAGCCCGGACAGCAGCACAGATACGCAGTATTTT. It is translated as CASSPDSSTDTQYF.